This T cell receptor (beta chain) was sequenced during a study of technical replicates of blood from a handful of donors. Assay: immunoSEQ multiplex PCR; the TCRdb copy retains only in-frame clones and omits some. The profile shows around 70,000 clones, about 94% of them singletons. Sequencing input: T cells isolated from PBMCs. The TCR was taken from a human donor in good health.

The DNA for the CDR3 is TGTGCCAGCAGCTTACCATTTGCCGGGGAGAACACTGAAGCTTTCTTT. This gives the protein CASSLPFAGENTEAFF. V is TRBV7-9 and J is TRBJ1-1; unclear D gene. V was clipped by 2 bases and J by 1 base, with 14 bases between them. The CDR3 is made up of 16 amino acids. Germline V gives CDR1 SEHNR, CDR2 FQNEAQ (reference sequence).